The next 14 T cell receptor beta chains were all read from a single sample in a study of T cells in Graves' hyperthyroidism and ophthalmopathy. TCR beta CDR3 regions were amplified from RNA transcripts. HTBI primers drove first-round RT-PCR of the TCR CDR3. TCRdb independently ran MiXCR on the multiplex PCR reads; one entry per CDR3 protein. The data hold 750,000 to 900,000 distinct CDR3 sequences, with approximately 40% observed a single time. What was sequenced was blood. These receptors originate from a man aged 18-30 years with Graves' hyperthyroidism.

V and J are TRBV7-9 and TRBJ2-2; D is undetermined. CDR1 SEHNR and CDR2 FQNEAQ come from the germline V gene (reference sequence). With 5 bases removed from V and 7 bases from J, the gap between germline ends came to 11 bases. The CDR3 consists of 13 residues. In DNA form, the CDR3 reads TGTGCCAGCAGCCAATTACGCGACGGGGAGCTGTTTTTT. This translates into CASSQLRDGELFF.

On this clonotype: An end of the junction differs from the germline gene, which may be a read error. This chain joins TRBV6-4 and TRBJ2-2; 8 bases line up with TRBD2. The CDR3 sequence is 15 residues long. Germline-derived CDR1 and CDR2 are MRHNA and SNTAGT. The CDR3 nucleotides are TGTGCCAGCAGTGAAGCGGGGGACCACACCGGAGAGCTGTTTTTT. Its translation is CASSEAGDHTGELFF.

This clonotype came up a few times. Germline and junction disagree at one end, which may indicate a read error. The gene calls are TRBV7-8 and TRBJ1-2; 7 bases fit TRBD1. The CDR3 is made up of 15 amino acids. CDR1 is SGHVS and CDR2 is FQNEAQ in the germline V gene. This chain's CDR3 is CASSPETLSHRGCTF. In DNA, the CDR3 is TGTGCCAGCAGCCCAGAGACACTGAGCCACAGGGGCTGCACCTTC.

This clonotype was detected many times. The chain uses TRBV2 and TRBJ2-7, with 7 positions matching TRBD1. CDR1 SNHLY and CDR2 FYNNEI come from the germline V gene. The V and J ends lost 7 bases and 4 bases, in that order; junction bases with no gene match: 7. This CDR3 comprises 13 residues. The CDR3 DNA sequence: TGTGCCAGCACCCGGGACAGTTCTTACGAGCAGTACTTC. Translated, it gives CASTRDSSYEQYF. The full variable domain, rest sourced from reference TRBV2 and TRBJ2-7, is EPEVTQTPSHQVTQMGQEVILRCVPISNHLYFYWYRQILGQKVEFLVSFYNNEISEKSEIFDDQFSVERPDGSNFTLKIRSTKLEDSAMYFCASTRDSSYEQYFGPGTRLTVT.

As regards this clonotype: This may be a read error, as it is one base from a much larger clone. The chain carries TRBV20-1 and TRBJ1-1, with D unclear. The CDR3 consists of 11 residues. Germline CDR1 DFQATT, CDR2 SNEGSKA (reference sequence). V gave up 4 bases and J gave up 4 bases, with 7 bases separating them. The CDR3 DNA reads TGCAGTGCTAACGCGCTCACTGAAGCTTTCTTT. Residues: CSANALTEAFF.

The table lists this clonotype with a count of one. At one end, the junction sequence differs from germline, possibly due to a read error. CDR3 in DNA: TGTGTCAGCAGCTCCACCCGGGACTCGGTGTCCTACGAGCAGTACTTC. Its protein is CVSSSTRDSVSYEQYF. This chain joins TRBV7-9 and TRBJ2-7, with a possible D match to TRBD2 (6 bases). The germline V gene encodes CDR1 SEHNR and CDR2 FQNEAQ (reference sequence). The CDR3 consists of 16 residues.

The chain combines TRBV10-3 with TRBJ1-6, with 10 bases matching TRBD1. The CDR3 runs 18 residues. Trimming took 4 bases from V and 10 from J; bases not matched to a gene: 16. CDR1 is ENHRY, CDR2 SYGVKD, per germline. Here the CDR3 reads CAISAIPGTGVGGSPLHF. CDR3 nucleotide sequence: TGTGCCATCAGTGCTATTCCCGGGACAGGGGTAGGAGGATCACCCCTCCACTTT.

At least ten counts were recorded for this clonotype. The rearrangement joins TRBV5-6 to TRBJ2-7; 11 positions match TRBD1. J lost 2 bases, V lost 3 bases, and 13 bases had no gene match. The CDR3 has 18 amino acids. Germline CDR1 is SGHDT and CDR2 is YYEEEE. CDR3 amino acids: CASSSAPLGQGATYEQYF. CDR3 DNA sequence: TGTGCCAGCAGCTCGGCACCCCTCGGACAGGGGGCAACCTACGAGCAGTACTTC.

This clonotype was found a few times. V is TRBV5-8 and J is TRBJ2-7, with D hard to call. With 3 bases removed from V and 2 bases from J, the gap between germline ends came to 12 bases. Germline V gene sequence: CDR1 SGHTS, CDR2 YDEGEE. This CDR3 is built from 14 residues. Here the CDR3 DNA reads TGTGCCAGCAGCTCGGGTAAGCGCGCCTACGAGCAGTACTTC. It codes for CASSSGKRAYEQYF.

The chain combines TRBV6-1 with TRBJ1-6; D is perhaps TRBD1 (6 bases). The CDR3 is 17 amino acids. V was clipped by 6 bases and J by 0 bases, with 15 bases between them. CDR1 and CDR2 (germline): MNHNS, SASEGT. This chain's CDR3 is CASRGGPGSSYNSPLHF. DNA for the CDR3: TGTGCCAGCAGGGGGGGGCCTGGGAGCTCCTATAATTCACCCCTCCACTTT.

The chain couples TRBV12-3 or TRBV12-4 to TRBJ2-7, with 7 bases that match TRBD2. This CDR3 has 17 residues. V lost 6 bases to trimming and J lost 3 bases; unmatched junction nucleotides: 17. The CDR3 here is CASSGMGGSGDYYEQYF. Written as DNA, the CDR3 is TGTGCCAGCAGCGGGATGGGGGGGTCGGGGGACTACTACGAGCAGTACTTC.

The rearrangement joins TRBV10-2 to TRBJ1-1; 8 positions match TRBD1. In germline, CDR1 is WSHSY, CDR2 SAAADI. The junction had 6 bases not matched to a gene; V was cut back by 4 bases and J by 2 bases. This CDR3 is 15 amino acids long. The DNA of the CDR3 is TGCGCCAGCAGTGTAGGAGACAGGGGAAACACTGAAGCTTTCTTT. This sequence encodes CASSVGDRGNTEAFF.

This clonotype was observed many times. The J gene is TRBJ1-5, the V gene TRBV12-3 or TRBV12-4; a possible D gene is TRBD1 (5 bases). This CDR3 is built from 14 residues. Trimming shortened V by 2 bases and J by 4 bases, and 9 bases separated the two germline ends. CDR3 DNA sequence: TGTGCCAGCAGTTTAAGTGGGACTAATCAGCCCCAGCATTTT. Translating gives CASSLSGTNQPQHF.

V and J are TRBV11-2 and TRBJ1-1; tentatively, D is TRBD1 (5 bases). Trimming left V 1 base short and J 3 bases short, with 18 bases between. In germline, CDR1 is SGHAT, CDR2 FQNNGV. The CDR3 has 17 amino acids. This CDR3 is CASSLGVLAGFYTEAFF. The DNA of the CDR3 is TGTGCCAGCAGCTTAGGAGTGCTTGCAGGGTTTTACACTGAAGCTTTCTTT.